Following are 9 T cell receptor beta chains from one sample sequenced in a study of T cells after yellow fever vaccination (dated by TCRdb to between 2019 and 2020). The treatment or condition label corresponds to: live attenuated yellow fever vaccine strain. The library was made by 5' RACE. Sequencing instrument: Illumina HiSeq 2500. The public reads were reprocessed in TCRdb via fastp at Q25 and MiXCR, keeping in-frame beta chains. All rows with the same CDR3 protein become a single entry with the most common DNA and genes. The sample table contains a few hundred thousand distinct CDR3 sequences; only one count was recorded for about 7.1% of them. Of the sample, approximately 0.85% is held by the ten largest clones. Source: CD4+ T cells sorted from PBMCs, taken 15 days after the yellow fever booster vaccination. Receptor source: a man younger than 45 who received the YFV17D yellow fever vaccine.

There are many counts of this clonotype. This sequence joins TRBV7-9 and TRBJ2-1; 7 bases fit TRBD1. The germline CDR1 and CDR2 sequences are SEHNR and FQNEAQ (reference sequence). The J segment lost 9 bases and the V segment lost 0 bases, leaving 11 bases of the junction unmatched. This CDR3 contains 16 residues. This CDR3 is CASSLAGTVTKGEQFF. CDR3 bases: TGTGCCAGCAGCTTAGCGGGGACAGTTACCAAGGGTGAGCAGTTCTTC.

The gene calls are TRBV20-1 and TRBJ1-2; 7 bases map to TRBD1. There are 13 residues in the CDR3. The germline gives CDR1 DFQATT, CDR2 SNEGSKA (reference sequence). V gave up 5 bases and J gave up 7 bases; unmatched junction bases: 10. The CDR3 loop reads CSAVRGNEAGYTF. DNA of the CDR3: TGCAGTGCTGTCAGGGGGAATGAGGCTGGCTACACCTTC.

This clonotype was seen more than once but under ten times. The chain is built from TRBV18 and TRBJ2-3; D is ambiguous. The CDR3 has 14 amino acids. Looked up from germline, CDR1 is KGHSH and CDR2 is LQKENI. Between the trimmed V and J ends, which lost 2 bases and 6 bases, there was a span of 12 bases. CDR3 amino acids: CASSPGTPRDTQYF. DNA for the CDR3: TGTGCCAGCTCACCAGGCACTCCACGGGATACGCAGTATTTT.

This sequence joins TRBV7-8 and TRBJ2-3; the D call may be TRBD1 or TRBD2 (5 bases each). Germline CDR1 and CDR2: SGHVS and FQNEAQ. V was pared by 4 bases and J by 5 bases, with 13 bases between. CDR3 length: 14 residues. CDR3 nucleotide sequence: TGTGCCAGCAGCTCCTACGGGGCGGGAGATACGCAGTATTTT. Its translation: CASSSYGAGDTQYF.

The chain is built from TRBV29-1 and TRBJ1-4, with TRBD1 identical over 10 bases. There are 13 residues in the CDR3. V gave up 7 bases and J gave up 8 bases; unmatched junction bases: 7. Germline CDR1 is SQVTM and CDR2 is ANQGSEA. CDR3 sequence reads: CSGKTGGIEKLFF. CDR3 in DNA: TGCAGCGGCAAGACAGGGGGCATCGAAAAACTGTTTTTT.

This clonotype appeared a few times. The gene calls are TRBV27 and TRBJ2-7; maybe TRBD2 (5 bases). Germline CDR1 is MNHEY and CDR2 is SMNVEV (reference sequence). The V and J ends lost 3 bases and 3 bases respectively, with 12 bases between them. The CDR3 runs 14 residues. CDR3 DNA sequence: TGTGCCAGCAGTTTCAGGCCAGACTACTACGAGCAGTACTTC. This gives the protein CASSFRPDYYEQYF.

This clonotype was found many times. The CDR3 nucleotides read TGTGCCAGCAGGACGGGACTACTAACAGATACGCAGTATTTT. Its translation: CASRTGLLTDTQYF. The rearrangement uses TRBV2 and TRBJ2-3; TRBD2 matches at 7 bases. Germline lookup yields CDR1 SNHLY and CDR2 FYNNEI. This CDR3 has 14 residues. Trimming removed 6 bases from V and 3 bases from J; junction bases left unmatched: 6.

This clonotype was seen more than once but under ten times. The rearrangement joins TRBV29-1 to TRBJ2-7; D might be TRBD2 (7 bases). The length of the CDR3 is 13 residues. Deletions cut 3 bases from V and 5 bases from J, with 14 bases between. From germline, CDR1 is SQVTM and CDR2 ANQGSEA. The chain's CDR3 is CSVDLGGLDEQYF. The CDR3 DNA follows: TGCAGCGTTGACCTCGGGGGGCTCGACGAGCAGTACTTC.

This clonotype was recorded a few times. The gene calls are TRBV21-1 and TRBJ2-5; the D call of TRBD1 is as the table states it, not checked on the DNA. TRBV21-1 is a recognized pseudogene. CDR3 length equals 15 residues. DNA of the CDR3: TGTGCCAGCAGCAAAGAAGTGCAGGGGCAAGAGACCCAGTACTTC. Translated, it gives CASSKEVQGQETQYF.